The rows below give T cell receptor beta chains drawn from one sample of a study of T cells in Graves' hyperthyroidism and ophthalmopathy. From the multiplex PCR reads, TCRdb called clonotypes with MiXCR, one entry per CDR3 protein. The sample includes 300,000 to 450,000 distinct CDR3 sequences, under 15% of them seen just once. Sequenced: blood. Every receptor here comes from a woman younger than 45 with Graves' hyperthyroidism. Each CDR3 is given without its conserved first and last residue.

J,V,CDR3
TRBJ2-1,TRBV11-2,ASSSPYNEQF
TRBJ2-1,TRBV20-1,SARDDRPYNEQF
TRBJ2-5,TRBV7-9,ASSLSLLDGQETQY
TRBJ2-7,TRBV12-3/TRBV12-4,ASSSQLSGVDEQY
TRBJ2-7,TRBV29-1,SVGQGDYEQY
TRBJ2-1,TRBV9,ASSVELKREGDEQF
TRBJ2-1,TRBV27,ASLSRSNNEQF
TRBJ1-2,TRBV20-1,SASRDRGNYGYT
TRBJ2-5,TRBV7-9,ASSPLEETQY
TRBJ1-5,TRBV12-3/TRBV12-4,ASSFGDDQPQH
TRBJ2-2,TRBV6-1,ASSPGVARTGELF
TRBJ1-1,TRBV12-3/TRBV12-4,ASKGLLNTEAF
TRBJ2-3,TRBV30,AWNKGGSTDTQY
TRBJ2-1,TRBV6-1,ASSRGQEGNEQF
TRBJ2-5,TRBV5-1,ASSLVGGARSETQY
TRBJ1-5,TRBV7-9,ASSLAYQPQH
TRBJ2-5,TRBV28,ASRGAGGGKETQY
TRBJ2-5,TRBV12-3/TRBV12-4,ASSPSTSGSLRETQY
TRBJ1-5,TRBV28,ASSPRRRAQH
TRBJ1-1,TRBV6-1,ASSEAVVGGQTNTEAF
TRBJ2-7,TRBV5-1,ASSPGTGPFLEQY
TRBJ1-5,TRBV18,ASSPEGTGNQPQH
TRBJ2-7,TRBV27,ASQGATYEQY
TRBJ2-3,TRBV5-4,ASSLAGGGGDTQY